This entry lists 20 T cell receptor beta chains sequenced from one sample in a study of regulatory T cells in long-lasting Graves disease. Library construction for TCR beta used iRepertoire HTBI primers and Arm-PCR of CDR3 regions. TCRdb fed the multiplex PCR reads into MiXCR, producing one record per CDR3 protein. The profile shows hundreds of thousands of distinct CDR3 sequences, about 20% of them singletons. Time point specified: persistent/refractory GD, antithyroid drugs over 5 years with positive TRAb. PBMC RNA served as the TCR library source. The sample consisted of peripheral blood mononuclear cells (PBMCs), taken when the disease was refractory, from a patient treated with antithyroid drugs. The receptor source for this set is a female donor with Graves disease.

This clonotype showed up just once. V gene TRBV12-3 or TRBV12-4 combines with J gene TRBJ1-4, with 10 bases that match TRBD1. J lost 6 bases, V lost 6 bases, and 7 bases had no gene match. The length of the CDR3 is 15 residues. CDR3 nucleotide sequence: TGTGCCAGCAGGCAATCCGGGACAGGGGATGAAAAACTGTTTTTT. Amino acid sequence: CASRQSGTGDEKLFF.

This clonotype was recorded many times. The rearrangement links TRBV2 to TRBJ2-5; TRBD2 aligns across 9 bases. J lost 1 base, V lost 11 bases, and 8 bases had no gene match. Germline V gene sequence: CDR1 SNHLY, CDR2 FYNNEI. The CDR3 has 14 amino acids. This chain's CDR3 is CASRASGAQETQYF. CDR3 bases: TGTGCCTCCCGGGCTAGCGGGGCCCAAGAGACCCAGTACTTC.

The V and J genes are TRBV19 and TRBJ1-5; D is possibly TRBD1 (5 bases). The CDR3 is 14 residues long. Germline V CDR1 and CDR2: LNHDA, SQIVND (reference sequence). The V gene lost 5 bases and the J gene lost 5 bases, with 13 bases spanning the gap. Here the CDR3 reads CASSSYRRDQPQHF. The DNA of the CDR3 is TGTGCCAGTAGTTCCTACAGGAGGGATCAGCCCCAGCATTTT.

This clonotype was recorded a few times. The chain employs TRBV20-1 and TRBJ1-5; D is possibly TRBD1 (5 bases). The germline CDR1 and CDR2 sequences are DFQATT and SNEGSKA (reference sequence). The CDR3 runs to 14 residues. V gave up 5 bases and J gave up 0 bases, with 11 bases separating them. Here the CDR3 reads CSAQQGVSNQPQHF. CDR3 nucleotide sequence: TGCAGTGCTCAGCAAGGGGTTAGCAATCAGCCCCAGCATTTT.

This clonotype was seen at least ten times. The rearrangement links TRBV19 to TRBJ1-5; 12 positions agree with TRBD1. Germline V gives CDR1 LNHDA, CDR2 SQIVND (reference sequence). The CDR3 has 15 residues. The J segment lost 7 bases and the V segment lost 4 bases, leaving 5 bases of the junction unmatched. In DNA, the CDR3 is TGTGCCAGTAGTAGGGGACAGGGGGCGGGACAGCCCCAGCATTTT. Translating gives CASSRGQGAGQPQHF.

This clonotype was seen repeatedly, ten times or more. This chain joins TRBV29-1 and TRBJ2-7; D remains unclear. CDR3 length equals 13 residues. Trimming removed 4 bases at V and 0 bases at J, with 10 bases between. Germline values: CDR1 SQVTM, CDR2 ANQGSEA. This chain's CDR3 is CSVAGGLSYEQYF. DNA of the CDR3: TGCAGCGTTGCCGGCGGCCTCTCCTACGAGCAGTACTTC.

As regards this clonotype: A much larger clone sits a single nucleotide away, making a read error possible. The chain couples TRBV12-3 or TRBV12-4 to TRBJ2-5; a possible D gene is TRBD2 (5 bases). The CDR3 runs 13 residues. Trimming took off 3 bases at V and 5 bases at J, with 10 bases between the two ends. In DNA form, the CDR3 reads TGTGCCAGCAGTTTCGATTGGAGGGAGACCCAGTACTTC. Its translation: CASSFDWRETQYF.

This clonotype was counted ten times or more. The gene calls are TRBV20-1 and TRBJ1-5; TRBD1 aligns across 7 bases. CDR1 DFQATT and CDR2 SNEGSKA come from the germline V gene (reference sequence). This CDR3 has 16 amino acids. Germline trimming cut 1 base from V and 2 bases from J; bases unmatched to any gene: 8. CDR3 in DNA: TGCAGTGCTAGAGGCAGACAGGGATGGGGCAATCAGCCCCAGCATTTT. It specifies CSARGRQGWGNQPQHF.

This clonotype was picked up many times. V gene TRBV10-3 combines with J gene TRBJ2-5, with 9 bases identical to TRBD2. The CDR3 sequence is 15 residues long. Trimming took 3 bases from V and 5 from J; bases not matched to a gene: 7. Germline lookup yields CDR1 ENHRY and CDR2 SYGVKD. CDR3 nucleotide sequence: TGTGCCATCAGTGATAGCGGGAGTAGAGGGGAGACCCAGTACTTC. Translating it yields CAISDSGSRGETQYF.

This clonotype has only a few counts. This rearrangement joins TRBV20-1 to TRBJ2-7; possible D gene TRBD1, 6 bases. The CDR3 is made up of 14 amino acids. CDR1 is DFQATT and CDR2 is SNEGSKA in the germline V gene (reference sequence). The V end was cut by 6 bases, the J end by 2 bases, with 17 bases between. The CDR3 DNA is TGCAGTGCCTCCGGGACAAAAATTGCCTACGAGCAGTACTTC. It translates to CSASGTKIAYEQYF.

In regard to this clonotype: This may be a read error, as it is one base from a much larger clone. This rearrangement joins TRBV11-2 to TRBJ2-7; 7 bases fit TRBD2. V shed 8 bases, J shed 2 bases, and the junction held 6 bases outside the gene matches. The CDR3 consists of 13 residues. Germline values: CDR1 SGHAT, CDR2 FQNNGV. The CDR3 nucleotides are TGTGCCAGCGGTGAAGCGGGGCCCTACGAGCAGTACTTC. The encoded protein is CASGEAGPYEQYF.

This clonotype has more than one count but fewer than ten. This rearrangement joins TRBV19 to TRBJ1-5; TRBD1 is a possible D gene (6 bases). With 3 bases removed from V and 2 bases from J, the gap between germline ends came to 14 bases. The CDR3 runs 16 residues. The V gene's germline CDR1 is LNHDA and CDR2 SQIVND (reference sequence). CDR3 bases: TGTGCCAGTAGTATTTTGGGGGGCGCGGGCAATCAGCCCCAGCATTTT. Encoded protein: CASSILGGAGNQPQHF.

This clonotype was counted at least ten times. CDR3 loop: CAISTGSNTEAFF. The CDR3 coding sequence is TGTGCCATCTCCACGGGCTCGAACACTGAAGCTTTCTTT. The chain recombines TRBV10-3 with TRBJ1-1, with unresolved D. V was trimmed by 8 bases and J by 1 base, leaving 11 bases between them. Germline lookup yields CDR1 ENHRY and CDR2 SYGVKD. There are 13 residues in the CDR3.

This clonotype was detected ten times or more. The rearrangement joins TRBV3-1 to TRBJ1-2, with 7 bases that match TRBD1. Germline V lookup: CDR1 LGHDT, CDR2 YNNKEL (reference sequence). The CDR3 length is 12 residues. The trim removed 3 bases at V and 6 bases at J, leaving 1 base unmatched. The CDR3 DNA follows: TGTGCCAGCAGCCAGGACAGGAATGGCTACACCTTC. Its protein is CASSQDRNGYTF.

Many counts were recorded for this clonotype. The V gene is TRBV20-1, the J gene TRBJ1-2; a possible D gene is TRBD1 (6 bases). The CDR3 length is 11 residues. CDR1 DFQATT and CDR2 SNEGSKA come from the germline V gene (reference sequence). Trimming removed 4 bases at V and 8 bases at J, with 11 bases between. The CDR3 sequence: CSATGVEGYTF. CDR3 in DNA: TGCAGTGCTACAGGGGTGGAGGGCTACACCTTC.

This clonotype has only a few counts. This chain connects TRBV7-8 to TRBJ2-7; a weak D match, TRBD2 (6 bases). The CDR3 totals 17 residues. Per the germline V gene, CDR1 is SGHVS and CDR2 is FQNEAQ. V lost 3 bases and J 5 bases, leaving 23 bases between the germline ends. The CDR3 sequence: CASSLDPVPTSSHEQYF. The CDR3 nucleotides read TGTGCCAGCAGCTTGGACCCCGTCCCGACTAGTTCCCACGAGCAGTACTTC.

As concerns this clonotype: This sequence may be a read error, since a much larger clone differs from it by one base. The chain recombines TRBV6-1 with TRBJ1-5; 9 bases map to TRBD1. This CDR3 region has 14 residues. J lost 3 bases, V lost 7 bases, and 4 bases had no gene match. Per the germline V gene, CDR1 is MNHNS and CDR2 is SASEGT. The CDR3 protein is CASKDRGYNQPQHF. The CDR3 DNA sequence: TGTGCCAGCAAAGACAGGGGGTACAATCAGCCCCAGCATTTT.

This clonotype showed up many times. The rearrangement joins TRBV2 to TRBJ2-7, with a possible D match to TRBD2 (5 bases). V shed 6 bases and J shed 4 bases, with 13 bases lying between them. This CDR3 comprises 13 residues. Germline CDR1 SNHLY, CDR2 FYNNEI. The DNA for the CDR3 is TGTGCCAGCAGAGCCGGGATTCCTTACGAGCAGTACTTC. Its protein product is CASRAGIPYEQYF.

A single count supports this clonotype. This sequence joins TRBV6-4 and TRBJ2-7, with TRBD2 matching over 7 bases. Germline lookup yields CDR1 MRHNA and CDR2 SNTAGT. This CDR3 is built from 14 residues. Germline trimming cut 8 bases from V and 6 bases from J; bases unmatched to any gene: 13. CDR3 sequence reads: CASAGVERSSEQYF. CDR3 sequence (DNA): TGTGCCAGCGCGGGGGTGGAGCGGTCCAGCGAGCAGTACTTC.

The J gene is TRBJ1-6, the V gene TRBV30, with TRBD1 matching over 7 bases. The CDR3 loop spans 13 amino acids. V lost 7 bases, J lost 13 bases, and 13 bases stayed unmatched. Germline loops: CDR1 GTSNPN, CDR2 SVGIG (reference sequence). CDR3 coding DNA: TGTGCCTCCACCCGGGACAGAGGATTGCCCCTCCACTTT. Amino acid sequence: CASTRDRGLPLHF.